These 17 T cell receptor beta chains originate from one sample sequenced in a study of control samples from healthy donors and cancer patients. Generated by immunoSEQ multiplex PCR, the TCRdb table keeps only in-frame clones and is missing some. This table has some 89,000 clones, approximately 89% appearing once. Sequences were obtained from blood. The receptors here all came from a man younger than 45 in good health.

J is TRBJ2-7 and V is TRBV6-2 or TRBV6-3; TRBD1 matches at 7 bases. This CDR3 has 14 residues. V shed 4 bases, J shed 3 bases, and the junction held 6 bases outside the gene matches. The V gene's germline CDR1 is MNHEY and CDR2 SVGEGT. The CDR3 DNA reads TGTGCCAGCAGTTTTCGACAGGGCCTCTACGAGCAGTACTTC. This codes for CASSFRQGLYEQYF.

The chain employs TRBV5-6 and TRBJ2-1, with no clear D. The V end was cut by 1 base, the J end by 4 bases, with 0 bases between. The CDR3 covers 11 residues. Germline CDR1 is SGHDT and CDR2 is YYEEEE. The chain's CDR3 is CASSLYNEQFF. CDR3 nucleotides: TGTGCCAGCAGCTTGTACAATGAGCAGTTCTTC.

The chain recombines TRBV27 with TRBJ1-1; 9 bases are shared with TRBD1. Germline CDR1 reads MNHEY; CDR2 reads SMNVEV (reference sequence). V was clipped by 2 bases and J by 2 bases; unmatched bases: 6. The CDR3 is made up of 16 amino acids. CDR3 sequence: CASSLITGGPNTEAFF. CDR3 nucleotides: TGTGCCAGCAGTTTAATTACAGGGGGCCCCAACACTGAAGCTTTCTTT.

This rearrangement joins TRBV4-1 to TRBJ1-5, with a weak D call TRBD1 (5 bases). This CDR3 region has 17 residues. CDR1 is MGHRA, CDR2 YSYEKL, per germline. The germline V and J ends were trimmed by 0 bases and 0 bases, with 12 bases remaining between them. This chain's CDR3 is CASSQERGRDSNQPQHF. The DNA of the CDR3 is TGCGCCAGCAGCCAAGAGAGGGGACGGGATAGCAATCAGCCCCAGCATTTT.

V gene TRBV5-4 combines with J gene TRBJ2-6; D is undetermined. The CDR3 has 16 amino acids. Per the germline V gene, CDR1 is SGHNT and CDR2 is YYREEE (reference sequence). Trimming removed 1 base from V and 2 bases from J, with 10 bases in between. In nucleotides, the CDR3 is TGTGCCAGCAGCTTGTTGACGGTCGCTGGGGCCAACGTCCTGACTTTC. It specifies CASSLLTVAGANVLTF.

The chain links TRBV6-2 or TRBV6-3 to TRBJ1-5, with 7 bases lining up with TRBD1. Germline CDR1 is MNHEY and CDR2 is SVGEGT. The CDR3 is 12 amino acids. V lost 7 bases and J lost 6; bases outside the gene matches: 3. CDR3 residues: CASTPGGQPQHF. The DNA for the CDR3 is TGTGCCAGCACCCCAGGGGGTCAGCCCCAGCATTTT.

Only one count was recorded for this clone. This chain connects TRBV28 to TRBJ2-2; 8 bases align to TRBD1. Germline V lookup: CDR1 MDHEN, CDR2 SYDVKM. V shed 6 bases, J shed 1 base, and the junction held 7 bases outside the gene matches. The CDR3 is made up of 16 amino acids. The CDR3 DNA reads TGTGCCAGCAGCCGGGACAGGCCCATGAACACCGGGGAGCTGTTTTTT. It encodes CASSRDRPMNTGELFF.

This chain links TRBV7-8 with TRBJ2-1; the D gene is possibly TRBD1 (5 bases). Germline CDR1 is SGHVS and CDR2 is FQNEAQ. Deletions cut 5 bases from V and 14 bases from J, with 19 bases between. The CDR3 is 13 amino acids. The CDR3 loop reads CASSPRVDGSEFF. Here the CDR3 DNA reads TGTGCCAGCAGCCCCAGGGTCGACGGGTCAGAGTTCTTC.

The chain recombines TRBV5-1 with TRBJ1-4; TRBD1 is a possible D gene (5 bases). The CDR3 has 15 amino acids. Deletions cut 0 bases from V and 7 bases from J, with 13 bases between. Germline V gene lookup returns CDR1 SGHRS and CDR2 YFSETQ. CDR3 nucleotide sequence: TGCGCCAGCAGCTTGGTCTGGGGGGGTGCTGAAAAACTGTTTTTT. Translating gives CASSLVWGGAEKLFF.

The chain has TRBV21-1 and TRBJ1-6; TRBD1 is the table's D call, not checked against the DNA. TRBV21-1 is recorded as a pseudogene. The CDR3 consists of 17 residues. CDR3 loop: CASSSRDRGGHNSPLHF. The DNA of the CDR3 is TGTGCCAGCAGCAGCCGGGACAGGGGCGGCCATAATTCACCCCTCCACTTT.

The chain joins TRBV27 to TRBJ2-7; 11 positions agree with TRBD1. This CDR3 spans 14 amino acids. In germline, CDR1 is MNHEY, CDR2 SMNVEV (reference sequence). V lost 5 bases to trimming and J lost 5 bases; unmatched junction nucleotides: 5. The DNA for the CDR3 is TGTGCCAGCAGTCGGACAGGGGGCCGCGACGAGCAGTACTTC. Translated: CASSRTGGRDEQYF.

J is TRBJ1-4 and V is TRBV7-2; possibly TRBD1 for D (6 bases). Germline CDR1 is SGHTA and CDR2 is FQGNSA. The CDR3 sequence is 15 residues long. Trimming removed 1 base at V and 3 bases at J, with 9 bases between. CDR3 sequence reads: CASSLGGGANEKLFF. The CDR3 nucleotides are TGTGCCAGCAGCTTAGGAGGGGGGGCTAATGAAAAACTGTTTTTT.

The CDR3 DNA sequence: TGTGCCAGTAGTAATCTAATCTCCCGGACAGGGGATACTGAAGCTTTCTTT. Amino acid sequence: CASSNLISRTGDTEAFF. The chain employs TRBV19 and TRBJ1-1; 9 bases fit TRBD1. The ends lost 4 bases at V and 5 bases at J; junction bases unmatched: 14. The V gene's germline CDR1 is LNHDA and CDR2 SQIVND (reference sequence). The CDR3 loop spans 17 amino acids.

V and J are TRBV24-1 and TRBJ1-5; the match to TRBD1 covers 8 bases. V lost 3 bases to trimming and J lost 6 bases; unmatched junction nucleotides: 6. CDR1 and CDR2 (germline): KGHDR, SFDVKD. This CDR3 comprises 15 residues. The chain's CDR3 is CATSDPDREGQPQHF. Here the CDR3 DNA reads TGTGCCACCAGTGATCCGGACAGGGAGGGTCAGCCCCAGCATTTT.

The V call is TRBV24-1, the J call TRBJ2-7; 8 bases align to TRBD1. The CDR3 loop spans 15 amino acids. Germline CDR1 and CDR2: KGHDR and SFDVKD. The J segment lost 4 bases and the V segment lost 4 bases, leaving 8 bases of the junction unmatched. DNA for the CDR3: TGTGCCACCAGTGAGGGACGACAGGGGAATTACGAGCAGTACTTC. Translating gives CATSEGRQGNYEQYF.

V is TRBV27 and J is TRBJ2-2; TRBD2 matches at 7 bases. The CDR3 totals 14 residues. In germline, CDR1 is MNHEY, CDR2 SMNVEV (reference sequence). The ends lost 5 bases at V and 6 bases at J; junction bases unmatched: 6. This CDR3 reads CASSKRDSPGELFF. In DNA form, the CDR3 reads TGTGCCAGCAGTAAGCGGGACTCGCCCGGGGAGCTGTTTTTT.

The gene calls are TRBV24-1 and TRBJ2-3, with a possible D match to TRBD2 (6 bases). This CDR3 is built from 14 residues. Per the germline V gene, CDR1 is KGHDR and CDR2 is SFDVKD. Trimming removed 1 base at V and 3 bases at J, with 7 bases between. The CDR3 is CATSDFRGTDTQYF. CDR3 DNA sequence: TGTGCCACCAGTGATTTCCGGGGGACAGATACGCAGTATTTT.